This TCR beta chain was captured in a study of technical replicates of blood from several donors. Sequencing was performed with immunoSEQ multiplex PCR; in TCRdb, only in-frame clones are kept and a portion is missing. Here the sample spans 65,000 to 85,000 clones, roughly 98% being singletons. V dropped 5 bases and J dropped 3; count of bases not matched to a gene: 7. This CDR3 has 15 amino acids. CDR1 and CDR2 (germline): MNHNS, SASEGT. The V gene is TRBV6-1, the J gene TRBJ2-7; 10 positions match TRBD2. The sequence came from a human donor in good health. Sequenced input: T cells isolated from PBMCs. Written as DNA, the CDR3 is TGTGCCAGCAGTTTTACTAGCGGGAACTTCTACGAGCAGTACTTC. Amino acids: CASSFTSGNFYEQYF.